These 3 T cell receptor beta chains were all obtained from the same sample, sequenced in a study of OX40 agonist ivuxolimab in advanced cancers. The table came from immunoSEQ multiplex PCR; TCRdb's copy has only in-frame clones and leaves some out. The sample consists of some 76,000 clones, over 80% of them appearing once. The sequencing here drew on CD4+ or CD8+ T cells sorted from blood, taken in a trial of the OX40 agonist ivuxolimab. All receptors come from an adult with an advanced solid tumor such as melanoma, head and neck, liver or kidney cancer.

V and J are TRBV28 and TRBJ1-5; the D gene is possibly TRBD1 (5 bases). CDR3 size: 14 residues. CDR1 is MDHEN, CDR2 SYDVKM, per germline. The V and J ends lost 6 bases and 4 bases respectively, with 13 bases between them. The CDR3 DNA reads TGTGCCAGCAGACCGGGACGGATAAATCAGCCCCAGCATTTT. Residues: CASRPGRINQPQHF.

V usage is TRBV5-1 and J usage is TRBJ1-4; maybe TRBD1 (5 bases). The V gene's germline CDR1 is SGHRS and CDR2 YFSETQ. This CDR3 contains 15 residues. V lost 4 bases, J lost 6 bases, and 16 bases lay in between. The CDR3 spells CASSLVGGLDEKLFF. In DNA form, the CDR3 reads TGCGCCAGCAGCCTCGTTGGGGGTTTGGATGAAAAACTGTTTTTT.

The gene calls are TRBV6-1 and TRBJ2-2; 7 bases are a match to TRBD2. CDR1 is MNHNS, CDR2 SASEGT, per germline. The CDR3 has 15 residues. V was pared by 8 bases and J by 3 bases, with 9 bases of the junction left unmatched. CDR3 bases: TGTGCCAGCGGGTCGGGGCGGGAGTACACCGGGGAGCTGTTTTTT. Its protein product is CASGSGREYTGELFF.